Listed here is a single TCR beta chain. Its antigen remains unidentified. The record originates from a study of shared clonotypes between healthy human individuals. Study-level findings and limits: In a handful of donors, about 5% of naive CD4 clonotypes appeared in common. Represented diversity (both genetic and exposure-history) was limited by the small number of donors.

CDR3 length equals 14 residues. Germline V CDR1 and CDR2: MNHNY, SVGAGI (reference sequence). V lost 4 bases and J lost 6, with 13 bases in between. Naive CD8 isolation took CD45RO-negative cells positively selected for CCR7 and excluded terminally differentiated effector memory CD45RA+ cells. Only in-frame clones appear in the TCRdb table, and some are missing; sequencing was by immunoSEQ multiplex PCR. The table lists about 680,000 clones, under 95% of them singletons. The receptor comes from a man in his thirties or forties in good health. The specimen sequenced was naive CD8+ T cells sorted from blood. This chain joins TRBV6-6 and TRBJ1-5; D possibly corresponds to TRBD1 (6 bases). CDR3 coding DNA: TGTGCCAGCAGTTTCGACAGGATGGGTCAGCCCCAGCATTTT. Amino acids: CASSFDRMGQPQHF.